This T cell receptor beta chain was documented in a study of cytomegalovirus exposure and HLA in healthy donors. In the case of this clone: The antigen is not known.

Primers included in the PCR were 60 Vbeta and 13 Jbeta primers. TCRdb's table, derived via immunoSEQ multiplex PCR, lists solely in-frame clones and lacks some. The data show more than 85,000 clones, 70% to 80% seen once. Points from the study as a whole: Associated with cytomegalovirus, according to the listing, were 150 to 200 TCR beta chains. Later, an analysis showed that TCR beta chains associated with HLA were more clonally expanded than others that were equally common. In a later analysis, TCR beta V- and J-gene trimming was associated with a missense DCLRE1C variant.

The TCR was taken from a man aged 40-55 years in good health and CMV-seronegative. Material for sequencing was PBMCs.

This CDR3 reads CSVVAGATTEAFF. The CDR3 region has the DNA TGCAGCGTTGTTGCAGGGGCGACCACTGAAGCTTTCTTT. The rearrangement uses TRBV29-1 and TRBJ1-1; D is perhaps TRBD1 (6 bases). V lost 4 bases and J lost 4, with 13 bases in between. The germline V gene has CDR1 SQVTM and CDR2 ANQGSEA. The CDR3 consists of 13 residues.